The clone carrying this T cell receptor (beta chain) was seen many times. Its antigen is currently unknown. Each TCR beta library was made by quantitative 5'-RACE that incorporated molecular barcodes. TCRdb ran MiXCR on the 5' RACE reads and lists one entry per CDR3 protein. The profile shows some 840,000 distinct CDR3 sequences, 12% of them singletons. The source of the sample is a study of CD8 T cells in ankylosing spondylitis. Overall study findings and caveats: Earlier reports found some motif variants in synovial fluid and blood in reactive arthritis. Disease-linked clones, CD8+, were relatively rare in peripheral blood. Reports say disease-linked clones showed up significantly more in matched ankylosing spondylitis synovial fluid. What seemed typical of ankylosing spondylitis blood was a TCR beta motif built from several highly homologous variants.

Germline V CDR1 and CDR2: DFQATT, SNEGSKA (reference sequence). The CDR3 spans 15 residues. V trimming: 5 bases; J trimming: 2 bases; junction bases outside the gene matches: 8. Sequencing was done on a sample of blood, either unsorted or a sorted T cell fraction (not recorded which). The source is a male donor with ankylosing spondylitis. This chain connects TRBV20-1 to TRBJ2-7, with 11 positions matching TRBD1. The CDR3 loop is CSARPGTGGAYEQYF. The CDR3 region has the DNA TGCAGTGCTCGCCCCGGGACAGGGGGGGCCTACGAGCAGTACTTC.